What follows is one T cell receptor (beta chain) and its context. Its antigen is unknown. This entry comes from a study of cytomegalovirus exposure and HLA in healthy donors. As for the study in general: There were 350 to 450 genotyped donors. Of these, roughly 80% fell in the genetic ancestry cluster associated with self-reported Caucasian donors.

The germline V gene has CDR1 SGHVS and CDR2 FNYEAQ. The CDR3 is made up of 14 amino acids. Trimming stripped 0 bases from V and 7 bases from J, with 10 bases between. The PCR employed 60 Vbeta primers together with 13 Jbeta primers. Sequenced by immunoSEQ multiplex PCR; TCRdb stores in-frame clones only, minus some. The profile shows 110,000 to 150,000 clones, over 70% of them singletons. Points from the study as a whole: Most subjects' HLA-A and HLA-B alleles were reportedly predicted from TCR beta sequences. A few chains linked to CMV were shown in vitro to be specific for CMV antigens. A later look showed TCR association rates differing by HLA locus, highest for DRB1 and lowest for HLA-C.

The rearrangement uses TRBV7-6 and TRBJ2-1, with D possibly being TRBD2 (6 bases). Sequenced material: PBMCs. The TCR originated in a male donor in good health and CMV-seronegative. CDR3 nucleotides: TGTGCCAGCAGCTTAGCGGCCGGGAGAAATGAGCAGTTCTTC. This encodes CASSLAAGRNEQFF.